This T cell receptor (beta chain) originates from a study of lymphopenia after photon versus proton radiotherapy. V was clipped by 3 bases and J by 5 bases, with 10 bases between them. The CDR3 covers 13 residues. Germline V gives CDR1 SGHTA, CDR2 FQGNSA. Some clones are missing from TCRdb's copy, which holds only in-frame ones; the method was immunoSEQ multiplex PCR. Found here are roughly 32,000 clones, roughly 94% of them singletons; the top ten hold roughly 0.71%. Sequencing used peripheral blood, obtained from a patient treated with photon-based radiotherapy. This receptor was obtained from a woman aged 45 to 65 with cholangiocarcinoma. This chain connects TRBV7-2 to TRBJ2-5; D unresolved. The CDR3 nucleotides are TGTGCCAGCAGCTTTGCTAGAAGTGAGACCCAGTACTTC. This encodes CASSFARSETQYF. The full variable domain, with the rest looked up from reference TRBV7-2 and TRBJ2-5, is GAGVSQSPSNKVTEKGKDVELRCDPISGHTALYWYRQSLGQGLEFLIYFQGNSAPDKSGLPSDRFSAERTGGSVSTLTIQRTQQEDSAVYLCASSFARSETQYFGPGTRLLVL.